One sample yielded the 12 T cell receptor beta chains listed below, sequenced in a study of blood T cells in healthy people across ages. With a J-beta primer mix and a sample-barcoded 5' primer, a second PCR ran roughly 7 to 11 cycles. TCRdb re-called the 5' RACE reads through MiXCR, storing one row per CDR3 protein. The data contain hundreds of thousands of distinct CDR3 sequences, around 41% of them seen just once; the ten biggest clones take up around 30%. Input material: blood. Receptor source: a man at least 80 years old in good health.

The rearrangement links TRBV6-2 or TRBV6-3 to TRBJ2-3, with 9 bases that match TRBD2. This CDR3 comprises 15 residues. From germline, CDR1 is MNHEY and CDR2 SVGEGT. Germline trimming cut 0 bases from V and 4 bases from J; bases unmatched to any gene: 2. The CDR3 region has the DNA TGTGCCAGCAGTTACTCTAGCGGGAGTGCAGATACGCAGTATTTT. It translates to CASSYSSGSADTQYF.

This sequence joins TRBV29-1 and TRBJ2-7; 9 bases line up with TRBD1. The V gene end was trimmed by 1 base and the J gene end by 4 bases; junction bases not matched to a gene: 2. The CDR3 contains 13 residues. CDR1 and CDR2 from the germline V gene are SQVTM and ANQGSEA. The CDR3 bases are TGCAGCGTTGAAGGGACAGGGGTTTACGAGCAGTACTTC. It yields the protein CSVEGTGVYEQYF.

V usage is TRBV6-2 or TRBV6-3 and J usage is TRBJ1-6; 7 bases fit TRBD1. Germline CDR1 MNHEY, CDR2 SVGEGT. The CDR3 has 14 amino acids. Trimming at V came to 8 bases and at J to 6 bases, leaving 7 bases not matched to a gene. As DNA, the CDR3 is TGTGCCAGCGCTTCGGGACAGATTAATTCACCCCTCCACTTT. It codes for CASASGQINSPLHF.

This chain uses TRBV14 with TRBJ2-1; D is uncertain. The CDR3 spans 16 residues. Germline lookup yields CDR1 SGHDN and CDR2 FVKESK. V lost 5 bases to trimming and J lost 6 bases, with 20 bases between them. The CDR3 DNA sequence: TGTGCCAGCAGCTCTGGTATGTGGTCTGAGGTCAATGAGCAGTTCTTC. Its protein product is CASSSGMWSEVNEQFF.

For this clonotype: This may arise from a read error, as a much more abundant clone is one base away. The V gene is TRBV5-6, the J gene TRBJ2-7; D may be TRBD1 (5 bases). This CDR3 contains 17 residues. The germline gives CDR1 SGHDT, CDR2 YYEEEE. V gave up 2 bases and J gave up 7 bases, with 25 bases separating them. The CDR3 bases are TGTGCCAGCAGCTTTTATAGGGGAACCGTCCCCTACAATGAGCAGTACTTC. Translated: CASSFYRGTVPYNEQYF.

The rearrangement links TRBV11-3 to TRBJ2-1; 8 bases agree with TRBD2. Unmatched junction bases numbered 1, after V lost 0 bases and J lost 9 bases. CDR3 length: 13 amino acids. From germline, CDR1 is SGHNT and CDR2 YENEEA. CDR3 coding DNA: TGTGCCAGCAGCTTAGAGGCGGGAGGTGAGCAGTTCTTC. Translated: CASSLEAGGEQFF.

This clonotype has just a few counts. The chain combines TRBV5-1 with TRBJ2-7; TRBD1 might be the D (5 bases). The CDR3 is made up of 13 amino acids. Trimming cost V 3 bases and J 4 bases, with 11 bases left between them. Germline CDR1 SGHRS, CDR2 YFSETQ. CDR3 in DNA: TGCGCCAGCAGCTCTCAGGGTTTTTACGAGCAGTACTTC. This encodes CASSSQGFYEQYF. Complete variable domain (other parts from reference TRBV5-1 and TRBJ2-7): KAGVTQTPRYLIKTRGQQVTLSCSPISGHRSVSWYQQTPGQGLQFLFEYFSETQRNKGNFPGRFSGRQFSNSRSEMNVSTLELGDSALYLCASSSQGFYEQYFGPGTRLTVT.

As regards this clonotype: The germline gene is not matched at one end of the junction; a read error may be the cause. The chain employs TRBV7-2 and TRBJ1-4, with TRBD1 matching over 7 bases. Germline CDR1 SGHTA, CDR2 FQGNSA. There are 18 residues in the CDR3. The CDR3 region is CASSSTGTWMRTKEKLFF. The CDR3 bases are TGTGCCAGCAGCTCGACAGGGACATGGATGAGAACTAAGGAAAAACTGTTTTTT.

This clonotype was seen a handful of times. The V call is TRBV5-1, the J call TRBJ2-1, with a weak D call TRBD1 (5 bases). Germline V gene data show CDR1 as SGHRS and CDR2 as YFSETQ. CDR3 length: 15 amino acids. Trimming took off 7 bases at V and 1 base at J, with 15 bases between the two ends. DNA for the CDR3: TGCGCCAGCGACCCCCAGGGCCTATCCTACAATGAGCAGTTCTTC. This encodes CASDPQGLSYNEQFF.

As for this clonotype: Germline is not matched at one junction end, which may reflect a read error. CDR3 nucleotides: TGCAGCAGGGGCCTCACCTATAGCACAGATACACAGTATTTT. It translates to CSRGLTYSTDTQYF. The chain uses TRBV29-1 and TRBJ2-3; maybe TRBD1 (5 bases). CDR1 SQVTM and CDR2 ANQGSEA come from the germline V gene. The CDR3 has 14 residues.

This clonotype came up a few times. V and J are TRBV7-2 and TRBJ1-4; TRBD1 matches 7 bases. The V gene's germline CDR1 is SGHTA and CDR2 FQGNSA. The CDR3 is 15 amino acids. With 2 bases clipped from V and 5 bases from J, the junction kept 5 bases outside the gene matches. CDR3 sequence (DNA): TGTGCCAGCAGCTTAAGGGGGCAGAACAATGAAAAACTGTTTTTT. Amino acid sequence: CASSLRGQNNEKLFF.

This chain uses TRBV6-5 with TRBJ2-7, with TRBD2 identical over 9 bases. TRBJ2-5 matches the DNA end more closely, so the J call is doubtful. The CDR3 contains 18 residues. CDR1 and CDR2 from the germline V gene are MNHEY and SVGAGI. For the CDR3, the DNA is TGTGCCAGCAGTTATATGGGGGATCCCGCGGGGGGGCAAGAGACCCAGTACTTC. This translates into CASSYMGDPAGGQETQYF.